This entry describes one TCR beta chain. Its cognate antigen is unknown. These data come from a study of beta chain features in type 1 diabetes. Study-wide results and caveats: Type 1 diabetes patients had fewer VDJ junction insertions and more deletions.

Expressed TCRB transcripts were sequenced because the isolated RNA had all been reverse transcribed beforehand. Sequencing used immunoSEQ multiplex PCR; TCRdb keeps in-frame clones, though not all of them. The profile covers 130,000 to 150,000 clones, with 9.2% appearing a single time and around 0.63% taken by the ten largest. V lost 10 bases and J lost 3; bases outside the gene matches: 7. Germline V lookup: CDR1 MDHEN, CDR2 SYDVKM. The CDR3 runs to 14 residues. The TCR comes from a man younger than 35 in good health. This chain links TRBV28 with TRBJ2-3; 10 bases align to TRBD2. Sequencing used central memory CD4+ T cells from blood. CDR3 sequence: CATFSGGPTDTQYF. As DNA, the CDR3 is TGTGCCACCTTTAGCGGGGGGCCTACAGATACGCAGTATTTT.